Presented here are 4 T cell receptor beta chains from one specimen sequenced in a study of cytomegalovirus exposure and HLA in healthy donors. The PCR employed 60 Vbeta primers together with 13 Jbeta primers. Profiling relied on immunoSEQ multiplex PCR, and the TCRdb table lists in-frame clones only, not all of them. The sample lists approximately 150,000 clones, nearly 80% occurring once. The sequenced sample was PBMCs. Every receptor here comes from a man in his forties in good health and CMV-seropositive.

This clone turned up a few times. The V and J genes are TRBV18 and TRBJ2-7, with 10 bases matching TRBD2. Germline V gene sequence: CDR1 KGHSH, CDR2 LQKENI. Trimming took 3 bases from V and 3 from J; bases not matched to a gene: 8. CDR3 length: 16 amino acids. The CDR3 here is CASSPNIAGGGYEQYF. CDR3 DNA sequence: TGTGCCAGCTCACCGAATATAGCGGGAGGCGGCTACGAGCAGTACTTC.

The gene calls are TRBV27 and TRBJ2-5; maybe TRBD1 (6 bases). The ends were cut back, 6 bases at V and 5 bases at J, with 19 bases in the middle. Germline V lookup: CDR1 MNHEY, CDR2 SMNVEV (reference sequence). The CDR3 is made up of 15 amino acids. Here the CDR3 DNA reads TGTGCCAGCAGCTTAGGGTGGGGGCCCGGGGAGACCCAGTACTTC. This gives the protein CASSLGWGPGETQYF.

The CDR3 sequence is CASSLQTTSGREFYYNEQFF. CDR3 DNA sequence: TGTGCCAGTAGTTTACAAACGACTAGCGGCAGAGAATTCTACTACAATGAGCAGTTCTTC. This chain uses TRBV19 with TRBJ2-1, with TRBD2 identical over 9 bases. V trimming: 5 bases; J trimming: 3 bases; junction bases outside the gene matches: 20. Germline lookup yields CDR1 LNHDA and CDR2 SQIVND (reference sequence). The CDR3 is 20 amino acids.

This sequence joins TRBV30 and TRBJ1-1; the D gene is possibly TRBD1 (5 bases). Trimming left V 3 bases short and J 0 bases short, with 8 bases between. Germline CDR1 reads GTSNPN; CDR2 reads SVGIG (reference sequence). This CDR3 region has 13 residues. CDR3 sequence reads: CAWSPGMNTEAFF. DNA for the CDR3: TGTGCCTGGAGCCCAGGGATGAACACTGAAGCTTTCTTT.